This record looks at one T cell receptor beta chain sequence and its context. The antigen is unknown. The sample is drawn from a study of Ad26.COV2.S vaccination and SARS-CoV-2 variants. Overall study results and limits: An underestimation of total T cell responses may have resulted from the TCR breadth and depth analyses.

Sequencing was performed with immunoSEQ multiplex PCR; in TCRdb, only in-frame clones are kept and a portion is missing. The table records some 340,000 clones, 86% of them present only once. Germline CDR1 is LGHDT and CDR2 is YNNKEL (reference sequence). Trimming pared 0 bases from V and 0 bases from J, leaving 4 bases between. The CDR3 contains 14 residues. The treatment: some 20 received Ad26.COV2.S at low or high dose, single or two shots; a few received placebo; per-sample allocation not given. At day 63 after the first vaccine or placebo injection, samples were drawn. The receptor was isolated from a person between 18 and 65 years old who received the Ad26.COV2.S COVID-19 vaccine or a placebo. This chain links TRBV3-1 (or the pseudogene TRBV3-2) with TRBJ2-3; D not resolved. The source was peripheral blood, collected in a trial of Ad26.COV2.S vaccine versus placebo. Here the CDR3 DNA reads TGTGCCAGCAGCCAAGATATGAGCACAGATACGCAGTATTTT. Residues: CASSQDMSTDTQYF.